Presented here are 16 T cell receptor beta chains from one specimen sequenced in a study of cytomegalovirus exposure and HLA in healthy donors (dated by TCRdb to about 2017). To prepare the library, the immunoSEQ multiplex PCR assay was applied. A mixture of 60 forward primers for TCR Vbeta segments and 13 reverse primers for TCR Jbeta segments was used in the multiplex PCR. TCRdb re-hosts the immuneACCESS table, in-frame sequences only. Its copies lack some clones; in the studies checked, an unresolved V gene accounts for under half of them, and the cause for the rest is not known. The sample table contains tens of thousands of clones; only one count was recorded for around 80% of them. About 2.8% of the sample lies in the top ten. Input material: PBMCs. These receptors were obtained from a woman in her twenties or thirties in good health and CMV-seronegative.

The chain uses TRBV6-6 and TRBJ2-1, with TRBD1 as a possible D gene (6 bases). In germline, CDR1 is MNHNY, CDR2 SVGAGI (reference sequence). This CDR3 spans 14 amino acids. Trimming shortened V by 8 bases and J by 5 bases, and 16 bases separated the two germline ends. The CDR3 spells CASRNRENNNEQFF. Here the CDR3 DNA reads TGTGCCAGCCGTAACAGGGAAAACAACAATGAGCAGTTCTTC.

The sample holds one count of this clone. This chain connects TRBV7-2 to TRBJ1-3, with 7 bases that match TRBD1. V gave up 1 base and J gave up 0 bases; unmatched junction bases: 3. The germline V gene encodes CDR1 SGHTA and CDR2 FQGNSA. The CDR3 sequence is 16 residues long. The CDR3 loop reads CASSLGDSYSGNTIYF. The CDR3 coding sequence is TGTGCCAGCAGCTTAGGGGACAGCTACTCTGGAAACACCATATATTTT.

This chain connects TRBV5-1 to TRBJ2-4; TRBD1 agrees at 8 bases. Trimming removed 5 bases from V and 6 bases from J; junction bases left unmatched: 4. This CDR3 region has 13 residues. The germline CDR1 and CDR2 sequences are SGHRS and YFSETQ. CDR3 sequence: CASSLGQGNIQYF. The CDR3 bases are TGCGCCAGCAGTCTAGGACAGGGAAACATTCAGTACTTC. The full variable domain, rest sourced from reference TRBV5-1 and TRBJ2-4, is KAGVTQTPRYLIKTRGQQVTLSCSPISGHRSVSWYQQTPGQGLQFLFEYFSETQRNKGNFPGRFSGRQFSNSRSEMNVSTLELGDSALYLCASSLGQGNIQYFGAGTRLSVL.

V and J are TRBV30 and TRBJ2-3; 9 bases map to TRBD1. The germline CDR1 and CDR2 sequences are GTSNPN and SVGIG (reference sequence). The CDR3 spans 16 residues. The V segment lost 2 bases and the J segment 4 bases; nucleotides outside the gene matches: 10. The CDR3 loop is CAWSPSGTGFADTQYF. For the CDR3, the DNA is TGTGCCTGGAGTCCTTCCGGGACAGGGTTTGCAGATACGCAGTATTTT.

The chain uses TRBV15 and TRBJ1-1; D is perhaps TRBD1 (6 bases). The CDR3 is 17 residues long. V gave up 5 bases and J gave up 1 base, with 20 bases separating them. The V gene's germline CDR1 is LNHNV and CDR2 YYDKDF (reference sequence). For the CDR3, the DNA is TGTGCCACCAGCGAACCCCGACCGGGACAACGGAACACTGAAGCTTTCTTT. Translation: CATSEPRPGQRNTEAFF.

V usage is TRBV27 and J usage is TRBJ1-4; 9 bases are a match to TRBD1. There are 15 residues in the CDR3. The germline V gene encodes CDR1 MNHEY and CDR2 SMNVEV (reference sequence). Trimming cost V 5 bases and J 6 bases; bases outside gene matches: 7. The CDR3 spells CASSNRGRGDEKLFF. Here the CDR3 DNA reads TGTGCCAGCAGTAACAGGGGGCGCGGGGATGAAAAACTGTTTTTT. Looking up the rest from reference TRBV27 and TRBJ1-4 gives the full variable domain: EAQVTQNPRYLITVTGKKLTVTCSQNMNHEYMSWYRQDPGLGLRQIYYSMNVEVTDKGDVPEGYKVSRKEKRNFPLILESPSPNQTSLYFCASSNRGRGDEKLFFGSGTQLSVL.

The J gene is TRBJ1-6, the V gene TRBV25-1, with 8 bases identical to TRBD1. CDR3 length: 15 amino acids. Germline V gene data show CDR1 as MGHDK and CDR2 as SYGVNS. The trim removed 9 bases at V and 5 bases at J, leaving 9 bases unmatched. The CDR3 region is CASRGQGANNSPLHF. The CDR3 DNA reads as TGTGCCAGTCGGGGGCAGGGGGCGAATAATTCACCCCTCCACTTT.

This clone appeared a single time. The V call is TRBV11-2, the J call TRBJ1-1, with D possibly TRBD1 on 6 matching bases. The germline CDR1 and CDR2 sequences are SGHAT and FQNNGV. Trimming removed 5 bases at V and 1 base at J, with 17 bases between. This CDR3 region has 16 residues. CDR3 residues: CASSRGGLGGNTEAFF. The CDR3 DNA follows: TGTGCCAGCAGCCGCGGGGGGCTGGGGGGGAACACTGAAGCTTTCTTT.

The rearrangement joins TRBV5-1 to TRBJ2-7; D is unclear. From germline, CDR1 is SGHRS and CDR2 YFSETQ. The CDR3 extends over 16 amino acids. V was clipped by 0 bases and J by 1 base, with 14 bases between them. The CDR3 coding sequence is TGCGCCAGCAGCTTGGGACGGCAGGATTCATCCTACGAGCAGTACTTC. Amino acid sequence: CASSLGRQDSSYEQYF.

This clone was seen a few times. The chain joins TRBV19 to TRBJ2-1; 10 bases match TRBD2. V was pared by 1 base and J by 10 bases, with 7 bases of the junction left unmatched. Germline V gene lookup returns CDR1 LNHDA and CDR2 SQIVND (reference sequence). The CDR3 runs to 15 residues. As DNA, the CDR3 is TGTGCCAGTAGTATAGCTGCTAGCGGGGGTCAGGAGCAGTTCTTC. This gives the protein CASSIAASGGQEQFF.

This clone was seen a handful of times. The DNA of the CDR3 is TGTGCCAGCAGTTTTCAGGGGACAGCCATCGAGCAGTTCTTC. Its translation: CASSFQGTAIEQFF. V is TRBV25-1 and J is TRBJ2-1, with 7 positions matching TRBD1. With V trimmed by 5 bases and J by 10 bases, 11 bases remained unmatched. The germline gives CDR1 MGHDK, CDR2 SYGVNS. The CDR3 covers 14 residues.

This rearrangement joins TRBV27 to TRBJ1-1; D not certain. Germline CDR1 is MNHEY and CDR2 is SMNVEV (reference sequence). V lost 8 bases to trimming and J lost 1 base, with 14 bases between them. The CDR3 consists of 14 residues. As DNA, the CDR3 is TGTGCCAGCGCCCCCCTCGGGAGGAACACTGAAGCTTTCTTT. It yields the protein CASAPLGRNTEAFF.

This clone turned up a few times. This chain connects TRBV6-6 to TRBJ1-5, with D tentatively TRBD1 (5 bases). The CDR3 is made up of 15 amino acids. Germline-derived CDR1 and CDR2 are MNHNY and SVGAGI (reference sequence). V was clipped by 2 bases and J by 0 bases, with 8 bases between them. CDR3 bases: TGTGCCAGCAGTTACATGGGGGGTAGCAATCAGCCCCAGCATTTT. It is translated as CASSYMGGSNQPQHF.

The V call is TRBV5-1, the J call TRBJ2-2; D might be TRBD2 (5 bases). Looked up from germline, CDR1 is SGHRS and CDR2 is YFSETQ. Trimming shortened V by 4 bases and J by 5 bases, and 12 bases separated the two germline ends. The CDR3 contains 14 residues. As DNA, the CDR3 is TGCGCCAGCAGCCTTGCCCGGGGTACCGGGGAGCTGTTTTTT. Translated: CASSLARGTGELFF.

This chain joins TRBV27 and TRBJ2-7, with 7 bases aligning to TRBD1. This CDR3 contains 15 residues. J lost 0 bases, V lost 3 bases, and 5 bases had no gene match. From germline, CDR1 is MNHEY and CDR2 SMNVEV (reference sequence). The CDR3 spells CASSFSGQSSYEQYV. CDR3 nucleotide sequence: TGTGCCAGCAGTTTTTCGGGACAGAGCTCCTACGAGCAGTACGTC.

As DNA, the CDR3 is TGCGCCAGCAGCCCGGGACAGGGAGTTGGGGTAGCCAAAAACATTCAGTACTTC. It specifies CASSPGQGVGVAKNIQYF. The V call is TRBV10-1, the J call TRBJ2-4; 9 nucleotides agree with TRBD1. V lost 6 bases, J lost 0 bases, and 12 bases stayed unmatched. The CDR3 extends over 18 amino acids. Germline V CDR1 and CDR2: WNHNN, SYGVQD (reference sequence).